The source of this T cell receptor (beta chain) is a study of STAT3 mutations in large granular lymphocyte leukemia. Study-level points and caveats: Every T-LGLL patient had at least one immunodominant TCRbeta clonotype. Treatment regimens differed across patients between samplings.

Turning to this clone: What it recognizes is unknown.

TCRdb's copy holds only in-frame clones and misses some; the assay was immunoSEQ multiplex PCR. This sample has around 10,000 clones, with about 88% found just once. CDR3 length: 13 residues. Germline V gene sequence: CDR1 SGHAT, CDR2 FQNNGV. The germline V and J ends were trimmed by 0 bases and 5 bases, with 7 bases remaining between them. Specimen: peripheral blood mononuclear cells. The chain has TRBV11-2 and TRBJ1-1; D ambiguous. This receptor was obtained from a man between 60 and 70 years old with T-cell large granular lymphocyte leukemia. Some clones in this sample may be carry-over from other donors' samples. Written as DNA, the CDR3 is TGTGCCAGCAGCTTAGATAGAAGGACTGAAGCTTTCTTT. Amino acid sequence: CASSLDRRTEAFF.